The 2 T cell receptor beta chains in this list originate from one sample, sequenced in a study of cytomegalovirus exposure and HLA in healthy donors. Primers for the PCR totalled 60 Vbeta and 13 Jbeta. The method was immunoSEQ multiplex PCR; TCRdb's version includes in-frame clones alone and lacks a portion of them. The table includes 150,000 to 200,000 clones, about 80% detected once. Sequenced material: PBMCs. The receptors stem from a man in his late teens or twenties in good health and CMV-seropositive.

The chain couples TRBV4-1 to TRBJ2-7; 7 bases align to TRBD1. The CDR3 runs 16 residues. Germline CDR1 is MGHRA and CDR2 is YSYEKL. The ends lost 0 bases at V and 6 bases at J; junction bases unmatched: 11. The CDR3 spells CASSQDLRQGRGEQYF. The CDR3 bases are TGCGCCAGCAGCCAAGACCTAAGACAGGGTAGAGGCGAGCAGTACTTC.

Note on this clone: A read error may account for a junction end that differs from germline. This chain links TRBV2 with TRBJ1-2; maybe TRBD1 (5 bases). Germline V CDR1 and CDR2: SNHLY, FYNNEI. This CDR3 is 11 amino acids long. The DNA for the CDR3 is TGTGCCAGCAGGGATCCACGGGGGGTTCCATTC. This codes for CASRDPRGVPF.